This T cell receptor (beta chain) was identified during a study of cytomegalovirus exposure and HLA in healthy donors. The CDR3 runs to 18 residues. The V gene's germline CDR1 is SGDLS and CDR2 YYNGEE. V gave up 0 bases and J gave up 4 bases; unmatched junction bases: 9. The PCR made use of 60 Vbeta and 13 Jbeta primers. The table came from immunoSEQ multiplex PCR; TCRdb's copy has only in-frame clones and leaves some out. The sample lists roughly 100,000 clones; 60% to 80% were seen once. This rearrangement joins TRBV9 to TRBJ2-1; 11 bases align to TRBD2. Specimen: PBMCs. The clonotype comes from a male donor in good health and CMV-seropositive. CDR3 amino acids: CASSVEFSGRAAYNEQFF. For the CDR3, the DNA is TGTGCCAGCAGCGTAGAGTTTAGCGGGAGGGCCGCGTACAATGAGCAGTTCTTC.